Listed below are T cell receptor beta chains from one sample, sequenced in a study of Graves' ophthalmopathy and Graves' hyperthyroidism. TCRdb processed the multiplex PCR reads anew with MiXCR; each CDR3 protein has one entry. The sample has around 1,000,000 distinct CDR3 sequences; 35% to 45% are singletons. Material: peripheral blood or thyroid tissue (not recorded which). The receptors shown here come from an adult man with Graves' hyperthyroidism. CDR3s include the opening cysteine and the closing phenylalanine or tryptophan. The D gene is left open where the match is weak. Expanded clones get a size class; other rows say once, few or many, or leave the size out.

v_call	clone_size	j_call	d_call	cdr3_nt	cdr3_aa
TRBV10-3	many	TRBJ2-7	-	TGTGCCATCAGTGAGTCATACTACGAGCAGTACTTC	CAISESYYEQYF
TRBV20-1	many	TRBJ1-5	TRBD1	TGCAGTGCGCGAGGGACAGGGAATCAGCCCCAGCATTTT	CSARGTGNQPQHF
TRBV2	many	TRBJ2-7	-	TGTGCCAGCAGTGAATATGACCCGTACGAGCAGTACTTC	CASSEYDPYEQYF
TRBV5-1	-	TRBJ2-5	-	TGCGCCAGCAGCTTGAATGGTCGATGGGGAGAGACCCAGTACTTC	CASSLNGRWGETQYF
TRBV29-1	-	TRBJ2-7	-	TGCAGCTACCGACAGGCGCGCTACGAGCAGTACTTC	CSYRQARYEQYF
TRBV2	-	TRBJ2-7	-	TGTGCCAGCAAAGGGGACGGTGCCCCCGGCGAGCAGTACTTC	CASKGDGAPGEQYF
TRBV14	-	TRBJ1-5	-	TGTGCCAGCAGCCAAGGGTGGGGATACGATCAGCCCCAGCATTTT	CASSQGWGYDQPQHF
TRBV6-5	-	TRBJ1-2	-	TGTGCCAGCACCCTGGGAGCGGGACCATCTGGGGATGGCTACACCTTC	CASTLGAGPSGDGYTF
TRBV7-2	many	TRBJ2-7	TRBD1	TGTGCCAGCAGCTCGGGACAGAGAAGCTACGAGCAGTACTTC	CASSSGQRSYEQYF
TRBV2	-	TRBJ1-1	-	TGTGCCAGCAGTGAAGCCCCCCGGGGCAGCGTAATGAACACTGAAGCTTTCTTT	CASSEAPRGSVMNTEAFF
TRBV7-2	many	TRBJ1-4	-	TGTGCCAGCAGCCCACCGGGGGGGCGAGAAAAACTGTTTTTT	CASSPPGGREKLFF
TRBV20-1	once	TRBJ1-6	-	TGCAGTGCTGGAAGGGGGGCCTATAATTCACCCCTCCACTTT	CSAGRGAYNSPLHF
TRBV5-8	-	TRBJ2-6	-	TGTGCCAGCAGCTTTCGGGTTTCTGGGGCCAACGTCCTGACTTTC	CASSFRVSGANVLTF
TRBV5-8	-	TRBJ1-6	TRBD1	TGTGCCAGCAGCTTGATTCCGGGACAGGGGGCGCGGGGCTATAATTCACCCCTCCACTTT	CASSLIPGQGARGYNSPLHF
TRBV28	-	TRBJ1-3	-	TGTGCCAGCAGTGCACAGTTAAACACCATATATTTT	CASSAQLNTIYF
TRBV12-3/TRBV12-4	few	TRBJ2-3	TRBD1	TGTGCCAGCAGCCCTATAGCCGGACAGGGGGCGGCGCAGTATTTT	CASSPIAGQGAAQYF
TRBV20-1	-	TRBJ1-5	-	TGCAGTGCCACGAGTAGCAATCAGCCCCAGCATTTT	CSATSSNQPQHF
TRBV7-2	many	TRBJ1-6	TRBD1	TGTGCCAGCAGCCCCGGACAGGTGTCTAATTCACCCCTCCACTTT	CASSPGQVSNSPLHF
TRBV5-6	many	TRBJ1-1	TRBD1	TGTGCCAGCAGCGGCCTGACAGGGGGAGGAACTGAAGCTTTCTTT	CASSGLTGGGTEAFF
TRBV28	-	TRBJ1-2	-	TGTGCCAGCGTAGGGACTGCGGGCTACACCTTC	CASVGTAGYTF
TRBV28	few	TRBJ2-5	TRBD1	TGTGCCAGCAGTTCGAAGACAGGGGGCTTGGAGACCCAGTACTTC	CASSSKTGGLETQYF
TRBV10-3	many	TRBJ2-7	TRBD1	TGTGCCATCAGAAGACCAACAGGGGCCGAGCAGTACTTC	CAIRRPTGAEQYF
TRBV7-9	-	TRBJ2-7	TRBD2	TGTGCCAGCAGCTTACTGGGAGGGCCGATTTACGAGCAGTACTTC	CASSLLGGPIYEQYF
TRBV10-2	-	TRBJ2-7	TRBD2	TGTGCCAGCAGCCCCTATAGCGGGGGCAACTACGAGCAGTACTTC	CASSPYSGGNYEQYF
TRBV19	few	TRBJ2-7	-	TGTGCCAGTAGTATAGAAGGAGGGGCCCCGTTCTCCTACGAGCAGTACTTC	CASSIEGGAPFSYEQYF
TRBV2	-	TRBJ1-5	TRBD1	TGTGCCAGCAGTGAAGGGACAGGGGGAACCAATCAGCCCCAGCATTTT	CASSEGTGGTNQPQHF
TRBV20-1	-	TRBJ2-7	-	TGCAGTGCTAGGGATCTAGCGAAATCCTACGAGCAGTACTTC	CSARDLAKSYEQYF
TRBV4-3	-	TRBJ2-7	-	TGCGCCAGCAGCCAAAGCCCAGGGGTCAACGAGCAGTACTTC	CASSQSPGVNEQYF
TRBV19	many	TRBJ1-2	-	TGTGCCAGTAGTATGGCTGGGAGGTCGGATGGCTACACCTTC	CASSMAGRSDGYTF
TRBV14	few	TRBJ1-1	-	TGTGCCAGCAGCCTAGGAGGCCATGGGGGGACTGAAGCTTTCTTT	CASSLGGHGGTEAFF
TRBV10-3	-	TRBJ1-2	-	TGTGCCATCAGGGACAGCGACAACTATGGCTACACCTTC	CAIRDSDNYGYTF
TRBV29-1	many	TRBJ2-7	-	TGCAGCGTTGAACGGGGAGACGAGCAGTACTTC	CSVERGDEQYF
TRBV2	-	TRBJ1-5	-	TGTGCCAGCGTTCGCAGCTCCCAGCATTTT	CASVRSSQHF